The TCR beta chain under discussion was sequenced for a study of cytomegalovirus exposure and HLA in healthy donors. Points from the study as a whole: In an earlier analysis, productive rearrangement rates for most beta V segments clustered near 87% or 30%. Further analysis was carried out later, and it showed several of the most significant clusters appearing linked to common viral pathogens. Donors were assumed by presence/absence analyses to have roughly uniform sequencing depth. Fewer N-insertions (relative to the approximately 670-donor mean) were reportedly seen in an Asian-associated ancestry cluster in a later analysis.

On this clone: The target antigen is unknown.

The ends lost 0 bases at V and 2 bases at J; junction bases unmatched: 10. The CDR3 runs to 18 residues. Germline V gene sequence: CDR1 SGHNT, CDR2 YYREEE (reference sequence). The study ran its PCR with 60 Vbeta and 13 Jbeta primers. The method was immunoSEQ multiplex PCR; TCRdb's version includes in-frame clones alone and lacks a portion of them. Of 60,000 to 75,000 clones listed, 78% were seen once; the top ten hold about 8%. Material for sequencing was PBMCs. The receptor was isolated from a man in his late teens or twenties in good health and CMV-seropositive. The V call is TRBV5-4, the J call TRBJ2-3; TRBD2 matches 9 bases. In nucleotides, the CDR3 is TGTGCCAGCAGCTTGGCCCGGCTTAGCGGGGGTTCCACAGATACGCAGTATTTT. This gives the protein CASSLARLSGGSTDTQYF.